This is a list of T cell receptor beta chains from one sample in a study of shared clonotypes between healthy human individuals. Clones were read by immunoSEQ multiplex PCR, and TCRdb kept only the in-frame ones, dropping some. Here the sample spans just over 2,000,000 clones, about 95% being singletons. Sequenced material: naive CD8+ T cells sorted from blood. These receptors all stem from a man aged 18-30 years in good health. Each CDR3 is given with its conserved first and last residue. A D gene is named only where the DNA matches it firmly. Rows give clone size only sometimes, using once, few, many, or a class for an expanded clone.

j_call: TRBJ1-4; d_call: .; clone_size: .; v_call: TRBV5-5; cdr3_length: 14; cdr3_nt: TGTGCCAGCAGCCAGGCGGTCGGAGAGGAAAAACTGTTTTTT; cdr3_aa: CASSQAVGEEKLFF
j_call: TRBJ1-2; d_call: .; clone_size: .; v_call: TRBV25-1; cdr3_length: 14; cdr3_nt: TGTGCCAGCAGTGAATACCCCGGGAGCTATGGCTACACCTTC; cdr3_aa: CASSEYPGSYGYTF
j_call: TRBJ1-1; d_call: .; clone_size: .; v_call: TRBV4-1; cdr3_length: 16; cdr3_nt: TGCGCCAGCAGCCAAGGCCAAAACGACATGAACACTGAAGCTTTCTTT; cdr3_aa: CASSQGQNDMNTEAFF
j_call: TRBJ2-3; d_call: .; clone_size: .; v_call: TRBV29-1; cdr3_length: 15; cdr3_nt: TGCAGCGTTGAAGATTCGGGAACTAGCACAGATACGCAGTATTTT; cdr3_aa: CSVEDSGTSTDTQYF
j_call: TRBJ2-7; d_call: .; clone_size: .; v_call: TRBV27; cdr3_length: 14; cdr3_nt: TGTGCCAGCAGTTTTGTGTCGGCTGGATACGAGCAGTACTTC; cdr3_aa: CASSFVSAGYEQYF
j_call: TRBJ2-7; d_call: .; clone_size: .; v_call: TRBV5-1; cdr3_length: 14; cdr3_nt: TGCGCCAGCAGCGAAGGGATCAACGGGTACGAGCAGTACTTC; cdr3_aa: CASSEGINGYEQYF
j_call: TRBJ2-5; d_call: .; clone_size: once; v_call: TRBV4-1; cdr3_length: 18; cdr3_nt: TGCGCCAGCAGCCAAGAATACCGGGACAACCCAATACAAGAGACCCAGTACTTC; cdr3_aa: CASSQEYRDNPIQETQYF
j_call: TRBJ2-7; d_call: .; clone_size: once; v_call: TRBV13; cdr3_length: 13; cdr3_nt: TGTGCCAGCAGCTTAGAGGCGGCAAGTGAGCAGTACTTT; cdr3_aa: CASSLEAASEQYF
j_call: TRBJ2-3; d_call: .; clone_size: .; v_call: TRBV12-5; cdr3_length: 14; cdr3_nt: TGTGCTAGTGGTCCTTCATTTCGAGGGGATACGCAGTATTTT; cdr3_aa: CASGPSFRGDTQYF
j_call: TRBJ2-1; d_call: TRBD1; clone_size: .; v_call: TRBV7-2; cdr3_length: 20; cdr3_nt: TGTGCCAGCAGCTTAGCGACAGGGGGTAGTTTGTTGAATTCCTACAATGAGCAGTTCTTC; cdr3_aa: CASSLATGGSLLNSYNEQFF
j_call: TRBJ1-5; d_call: .; clone_size: .; v_call: TRBV19; cdr3_length: 13; cdr3_nt: TGTGCCAGTAGTATGGACCCTCCCCATCCCCAGCATTTT; cdr3_aa: CASSMDPPHPQHF
j_call: TRBJ1-6; d_call: .; clone_size: .; v_call: TRBV5-6; cdr3_length: 12; cdr3_nt: TGTGCCAGCAGCCCGGGAGGTTCACCCCTCCACTTT; cdr3_aa: CASSPGGSPLHF
j_call: TRBJ1-6; d_call: .; clone_size: .; v_call: TRBV4-2; cdr3_length: 17; cdr3_nt: TGTGCCAGCAGCCAGGACTACTGGACCGACTATAATTCACCCCTCCACTTT; cdr3_aa: CASSQDYWTDYNSPLHF
j_call: TRBJ2-3; d_call: .; clone_size: .; v_call: TRBV29-1; cdr3_length: 13; cdr3_nt: TGCAGCTGGGTCCAGCCGGGCACAGATACGCAGTATTTT; cdr3_aa: CSWVQPGTDTQYF
j_call: TRBJ2-2; d_call: TRBD1; clone_size: .; v_call: TRBV7-9; cdr3_length: 17; cdr3_nt: TGTGCCAGCAGCTCAATTTACAGGGGGCCCTACACCGGGGAGCTGTTTTTT; cdr3_aa: CASSSIYRGPYTGELFF
j_call: TRBJ2-7; d_call: .; clone_size: .; v_call: TRBV27; cdr3_length: 14; cdr3_nt: TGTGCCAGCAGTCCCCGGGGGACTTCCTACGAGCAGTACTTC; cdr3_aa: CASSPRGTSYEQYF